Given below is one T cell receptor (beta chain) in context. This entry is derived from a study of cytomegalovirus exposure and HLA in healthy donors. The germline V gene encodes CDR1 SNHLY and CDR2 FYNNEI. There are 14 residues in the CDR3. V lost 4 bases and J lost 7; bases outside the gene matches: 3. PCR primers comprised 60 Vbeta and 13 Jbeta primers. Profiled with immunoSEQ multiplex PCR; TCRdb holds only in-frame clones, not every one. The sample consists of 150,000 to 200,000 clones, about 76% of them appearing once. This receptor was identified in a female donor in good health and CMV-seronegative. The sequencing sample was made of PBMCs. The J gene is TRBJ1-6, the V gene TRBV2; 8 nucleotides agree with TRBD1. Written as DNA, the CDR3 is TGTGCCAGCAGTGCTTGGACAGGGAATTCACCCCTCCACTTT. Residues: CASSAWTGNSPLHF.